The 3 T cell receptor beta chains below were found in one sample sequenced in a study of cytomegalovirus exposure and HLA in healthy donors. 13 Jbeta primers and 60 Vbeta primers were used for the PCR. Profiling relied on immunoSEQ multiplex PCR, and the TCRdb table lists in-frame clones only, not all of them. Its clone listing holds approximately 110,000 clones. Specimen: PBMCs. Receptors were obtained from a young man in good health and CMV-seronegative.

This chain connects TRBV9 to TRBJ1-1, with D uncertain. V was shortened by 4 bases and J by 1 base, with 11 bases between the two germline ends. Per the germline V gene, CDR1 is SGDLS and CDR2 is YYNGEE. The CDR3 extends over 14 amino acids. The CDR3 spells CASSPQAGNTEAFF. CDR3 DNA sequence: TGTGCCAGCAGCCCGCAGGCGGGGAACACTGAAGCTTTCTTT. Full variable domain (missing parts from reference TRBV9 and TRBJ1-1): DSGVTQTPKHLITATGQRVTLRCSPRSGDLSVYWYQQSLDQGLQFLIQYYNGEERAKGNILERFSAQQFPDLHSELNLSSLELGDSALYFCASSPQAGNTEAFFGQGTRLTVV.

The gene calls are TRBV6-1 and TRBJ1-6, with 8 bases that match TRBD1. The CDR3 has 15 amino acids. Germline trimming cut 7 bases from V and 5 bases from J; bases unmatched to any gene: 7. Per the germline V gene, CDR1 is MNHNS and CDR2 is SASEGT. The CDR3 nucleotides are TGTGCCAGCATGCCCCAGGGGGCGAATAATTCACCCCTCCACTTT. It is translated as CASMPQGANNSPLHF.

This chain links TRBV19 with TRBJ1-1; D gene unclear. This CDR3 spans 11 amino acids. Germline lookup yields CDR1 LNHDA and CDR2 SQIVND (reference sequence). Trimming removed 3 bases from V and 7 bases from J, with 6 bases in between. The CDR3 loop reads CASSMYVEAFF. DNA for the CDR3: TGTGCCAGTAGTATGTATGTTGAAGCTTTCTTT.